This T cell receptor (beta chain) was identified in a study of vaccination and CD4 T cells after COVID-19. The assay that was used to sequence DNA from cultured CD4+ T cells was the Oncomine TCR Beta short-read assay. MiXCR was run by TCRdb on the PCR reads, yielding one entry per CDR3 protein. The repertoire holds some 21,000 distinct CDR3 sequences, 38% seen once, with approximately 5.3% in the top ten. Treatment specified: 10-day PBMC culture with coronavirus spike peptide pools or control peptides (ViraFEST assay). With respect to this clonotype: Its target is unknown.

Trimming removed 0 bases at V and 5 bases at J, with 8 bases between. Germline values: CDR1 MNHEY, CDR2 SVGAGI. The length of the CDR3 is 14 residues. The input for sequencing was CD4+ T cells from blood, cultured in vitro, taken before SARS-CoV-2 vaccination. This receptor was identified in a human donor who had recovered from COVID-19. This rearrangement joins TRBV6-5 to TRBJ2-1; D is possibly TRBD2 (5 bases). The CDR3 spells CASSYSAGDNEQFF. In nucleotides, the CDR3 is TGTGCCAGCAGTTACTCGGCCGGGGACAATGAGCAGTTCTTC.